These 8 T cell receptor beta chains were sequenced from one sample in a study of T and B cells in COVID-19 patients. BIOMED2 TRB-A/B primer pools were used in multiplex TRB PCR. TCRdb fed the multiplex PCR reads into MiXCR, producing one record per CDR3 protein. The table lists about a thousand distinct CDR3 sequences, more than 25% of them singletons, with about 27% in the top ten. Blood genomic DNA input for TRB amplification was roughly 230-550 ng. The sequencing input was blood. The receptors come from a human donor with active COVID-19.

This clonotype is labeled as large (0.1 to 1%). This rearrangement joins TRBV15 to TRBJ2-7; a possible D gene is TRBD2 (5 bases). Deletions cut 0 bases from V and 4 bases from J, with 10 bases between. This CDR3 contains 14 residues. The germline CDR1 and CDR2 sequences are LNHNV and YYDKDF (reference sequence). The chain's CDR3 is CATSRDSSGYEQYF. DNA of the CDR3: TGTGCCACCAGCAGAGATTCATCGGGGTACGAGCAGTACTTC.

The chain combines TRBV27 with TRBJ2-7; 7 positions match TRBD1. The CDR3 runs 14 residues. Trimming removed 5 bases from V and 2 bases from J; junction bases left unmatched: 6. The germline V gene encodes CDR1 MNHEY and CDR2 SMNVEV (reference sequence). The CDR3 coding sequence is TGTGCCAGCAGTCACACCGGGACAGCCTACGAGCAGTACTTC. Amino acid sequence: CASSHTGTAYEQYF.

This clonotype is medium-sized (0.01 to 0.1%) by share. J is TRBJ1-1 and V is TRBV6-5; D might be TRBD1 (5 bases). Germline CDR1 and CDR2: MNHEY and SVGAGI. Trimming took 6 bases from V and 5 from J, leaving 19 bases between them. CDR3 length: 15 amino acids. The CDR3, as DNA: TGTGCCAGCAGCCAGGCCCATTCTGGGGGAACTGAAGCTTTCTTT. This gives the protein CASSQAHSGGTEAFF.

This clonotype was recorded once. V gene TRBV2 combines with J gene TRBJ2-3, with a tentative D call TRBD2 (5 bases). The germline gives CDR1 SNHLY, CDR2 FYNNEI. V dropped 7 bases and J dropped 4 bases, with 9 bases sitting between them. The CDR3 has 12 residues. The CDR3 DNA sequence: TGTGCCAGCAAGGAGGAATCAGATACGCAGTATTTT. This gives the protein CASKEESDTQYF.

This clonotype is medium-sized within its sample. The CDR3 region is CASSLITGGFGEQYF. Here the CDR3 DNA reads TGTGCCAGCAGTTTAATAACGGGGGGCTTTGGAGAGCAGTACTTC. The J gene is TRBJ2-7, the V gene TRBV12-3 or TRBV12-4; D perhaps matches TRBD2 (7 bases). V shed 2 bases and J shed 7 bases, with 18 bases lying between them. This CDR3 has 15 residues.

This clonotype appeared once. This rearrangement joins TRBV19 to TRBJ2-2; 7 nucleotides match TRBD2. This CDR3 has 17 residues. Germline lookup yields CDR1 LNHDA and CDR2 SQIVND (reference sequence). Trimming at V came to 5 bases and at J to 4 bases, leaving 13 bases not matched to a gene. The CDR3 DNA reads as TGTGCCAGTAGTGCTCGACTAGCCTTGGGAAGCACCGGGGAGCTGTTTTTT. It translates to CASSARLALGSTGELFF. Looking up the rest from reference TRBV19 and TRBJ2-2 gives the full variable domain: DGGITQSPKYLFRKEGQNVTLSCEQNLNHDAMYWYRQDPGQGLRLIYYSQIVNDFQKGDIAEGYSVSREKKESFPLTVTSAQKNPTAFYLCASSARLALGSTGELFFGEGSRLTVL.

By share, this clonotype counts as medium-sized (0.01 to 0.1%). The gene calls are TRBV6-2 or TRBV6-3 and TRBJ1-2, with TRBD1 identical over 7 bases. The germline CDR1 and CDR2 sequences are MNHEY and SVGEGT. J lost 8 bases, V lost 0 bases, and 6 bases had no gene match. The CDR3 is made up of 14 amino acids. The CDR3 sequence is CASSYSEGARGYTF. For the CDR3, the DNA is TGTGCCAGCAGTTACTCGGAGGGGGCGCGCGGCTACACCTTC.

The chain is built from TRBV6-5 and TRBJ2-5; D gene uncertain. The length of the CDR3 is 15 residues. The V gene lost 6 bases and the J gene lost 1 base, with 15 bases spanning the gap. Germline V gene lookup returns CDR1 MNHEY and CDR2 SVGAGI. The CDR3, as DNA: TGTGCCAGCAGAGACCGCGACGGGCTCCAAGAGACCCAGTACTTC. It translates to CASRDRDGLQETQYF.